The 13 T cell receptor beta chains in this list originate from one sample, sequenced in a study of T cell clonotyping in hematopoietic cell transplantation. TCRdb's table, derived via immunoSEQ multiplex PCR, lists solely in-frame clones and lacks some. Among 20,000 or so clones listed, approximately 79% were seen once. Sequencing used peripheral blood mononuclear cells. The receptors originated from a man in his sixties in good health. Some clones in this sample may be carry-over from other donors' samples.

The rearrangement uses TRBV6-5 and TRBJ2-5; no firm D call. CDR3 size: 12 residues. Germline V CDR1 and CDR2: MNHEY, SVGAGI. Trimming removed 6 bases at V and 4 bases at J, with 9 bases between. The CDR3 DNA follows: TGTGCCAGCAGACCCGTGGGAGAGACCCAGTACTTC. It codes for CASRPVGETQYF.

The chain couples TRBV19 to TRBJ2-3; 9 bases agree with TRBD2. Germline values: CDR1 LNHDA, CDR2 SQIVND (reference sequence). CDR3 length: 15 residues. J gave up 8 bases and V 3 bases, and 9 bases lay outside the gene matches. CDR3 sequence: CASSISAAREGTQYF. The CDR3 coding sequence is TGTGCCAGTAGTATTTCCGCAGCGCGGGAGGGTACGCAGTATTTT.

About this clone: At one boundary the junction diverges from the germline segment, which might be a read error. The rearrangement uses TRBV2 and TRBJ1-2; D is undetermined. Germline V gene data show CDR1 as SNHLY and CDR2 as FYNNEI. The CDR3 runs 13 residues. The CDR3: CASSEGSDYGYTF. The CDR3 DNA reads TGTGCCAGCAGCGAAGGATCTGACTATGGCTACACCTTC. The full variable domain, its missing parts supplied by reference TRBV2 and TRBJ1-2, is EPEVTQTPSHQVTQMGQEVILRCVPISNHLYFYWYRQILGQKVEFLVSFYNNEISEKSEIFDDQFSVERPDGSNFTLKIRSTKLEDSAMYFCASSEGSDYGYTFGSGTRLTVV.

The rearrangement uses TRBV30 and TRBJ2-7; D is uncertain. The germline V and J ends were trimmed by 6 bases and 1 base, with 10 bases remaining between them. From germline, CDR1 is GTSNPN and CDR2 SVGIG (reference sequence). This CDR3 comprises 12 residues. The CDR3 loop is CACTPTSYEQYF. The DNA for the CDR3 is TGTGCCTGCACGCCGACGTCCTACGAGCAGTACTTC.

The chain carries TRBV5-1 and TRBJ1-1; 7 bases are shared with TRBD1. Trimming at V came to 0 bases and at J to 8 bases, leaving 7 bases not matched to a gene. This CDR3 is 14 amino acids long. In germline, CDR1 is SGHRS, CDR2 YFSETQ. The CDR3 DNA reads TGCGCCAGCAGCTTGGTGCCTGGACAGGAAGAAGCTTTCTTT. Translated, it gives CASSLVPGQEEAFF. The entire variable domain, with the rest obtained from reference TRBV5-1 and TRBJ1-1, is as follows: KAGVTQTPRYLIKTRGQQVTLSCSPISGHRSVSWYQQTPGQGLQFLFEYFSETQRNKGNFPGRFSGRQFSNSRSEMNVSTLELGDSALYLCASSLVPGQEEAFFGQGTRLTVV.

This clone was counted once. V and J are TRBV4-3 and TRBJ1-1; no clear D. The CDR3 spans 13 residues. V was trimmed by 3 bases and J by 1 base, leaving 6 bases between them. The germline V gene encodes CDR1 LGHNA and CDR2 YSLEER. The DNA for the CDR3 is TGCGCCAGCAGCCACGAACCGAACACTGAAGCTTTCTTT. Residues: CASSHEPNTEAFF.

This clone occurred a few times. The V and J genes are TRBV7-8 and TRBJ1-6; D unresolved. Trimming removed 0 bases at V and 7 bases at J, with 13 bases between. CDR3 length equals 16 residues. Germline V lookup: CDR1 SGHVS, CDR2 FQNEAQ. CDR3 bases: TGTGCCAGCAGCTTAGCAGAACAGATCAGGAATTCACCCCTCCACTTT. This translates into CASSLAEQIRNSPLHF.

CDR3 sequence: CASSPLGAGTGGTGELFF. Written as DNA, the CDR3 is TGTGCCAGCTCACCGCTTGGGGCCGGCACCGGGGGCACCGGGGAGCTGTTTTTT. The chain links TRBV18 to TRBJ2-2; tentative D call: TRBD2 (6 bases). The CDR3 runs 18 residues. Looked up from germline, CDR1 is KGHSH and CDR2 is LQKENI. V lost 3 bases, J lost 4 bases, and 21 bases lay in between.

DNA for the CDR3: TGTGCCACAGCCCGGGACAGAGGCACAGATACGCAGTATTTT. It encodes CATARDRGTDTQYF. The chain links TRBV15 to TRBJ2-3, with TRBD1 matching 7 bases. Germline V gene lookup returns CDR1 LNHNV and CDR2 YYDKDF (reference sequence). V shed 9 bases, J shed 1 base, and the junction held 7 bases outside the gene matches. CDR3 length: 14 residues.

This chain connects TRBV19 to TRBJ2-5, with D hard to call. The length of the CDR3 is 13 residues. Germline CDR1 and CDR2: LNHDA and SQIVND (reference sequence). Trimming took off 6 bases at V and 4 bases at J, with 12 bases between the two ends. The CDR3 region has the DNA TGTGCCAGTAGCGGGCAGGTCGGAGAGACCCAGTACTTC. Translating gives CASSGQVGETQYF.

V is TRBV19 and J is TRBJ2-7; D is uncertain. Trimming took 6 bases from V and 4 from J, leaving 10 bases between them. The CDR3 runs 12 residues. Germline V gene sequence: CDR1 LNHDA, CDR2 SQIVND (reference sequence). The CDR3 loop is CASSVSIYEQYF. In DNA form, the CDR3 reads TGTGCCAGTAGCGTCAGTATATACGAGCAGTACTTC.

The CDR3 DNA reads as TGTGCCAGCAGCACCGCAGGGGGCTGGGGAGGCTACACCTTC. Its protein is CASSTAGGWGGYTF. The chain joins TRBV5-6 to TRBJ1-2; 8 bases map to TRBD1. J was trimmed by 8 bases and V by 4 bases; bases with no gene match: 10. The CDR3 has 14 residues. CDR1 and CDR2 from the germline V gene are SGHDT and YYEEEE.

This clone occurred once. The rearrangement uses TRBV4-3 and TRBJ2-1; D is perhaps TRBD2 (6 bases). Germline-derived CDR1 and CDR2 are LGHNA and YSLEER. V lost 0 bases and J lost 4, with 16 bases in between. The CDR3 length is 17 residues. The CDR3 DNA is TGCGCCAGCAGCCAAGAGGCTAAACCTAGCGAGTACAATGAGCAGTTCTTC. Translated, it gives CASSQEAKPSEYNEQFF.